Listed below are T cell receptor beta chains from one sample, sequenced in a study of TIL therapy for anti-PD-1-resistant metastatic lung cancer. The method was immunoSEQ multiplex PCR; TCRdb's version includes in-frame clones alone and lacks a portion of them. The sample includes about 32,000 clones, about 70% seen only once; the top ten take 2.5% to 3%. The sample here was blood, taken at baseline. The receptors stem from a woman aged 30-79 years with non-small cell lung cancer. The CDR3 runs from the conserved cysteine through the conserved F or W. Fields, in order: J gene, V gene, clone size, D gene, CDR3 DNA, CDR3 protein. A D gene is named only where the DNA matches it firmly. Size is omitted from some rows. Given values are once, few, many or a class for expanded clones.

J: TRBJ2-1
V: TRBV5-1
size: .
D: TRBD2
DNA: TGCGCCAGCAGCTCTAGCGGGAGTTCGTCAGAGCAGTTCTTC
CDR3: CASSSSGSSSEQFF

J: TRBJ1-1
V: TRBV5-4
size: .
D: .
DNA: TGTGCCAGCAGCTTACGGTCAACTGAAGCTTTCTTT
CDR3: CASSLRSTEAFF

J: TRBJ2-7
V: TRBV4-1
size: .
D: TRBD1
DNA: TGCGCCAGCAGCCCCAGGACAGGGCCTTACGAGCAGTACTTC
CDR3: CASSPRTGPYEQYF

J: TRBJ2-7
V: TRBV7-9
size: .
D: .
DNA: TGTGCCAGCAGCCCAGAGGGCTGGGATTCCGAGCAGTACTTC
CDR3: CASSPEGWDSEQYF

J: TRBJ2-1
V: TRBV27
size: .
D: TRBD1
DNA: TGTGCCAGCAGTTTACTAGGACAGGGCATCAATGAGCAGTTCTTC
CDR3: CASSLLGQGINEQFF

J: TRBJ2-1
V: TRBV11-2
size: .
D: .
DNA: TGTGCCAGCAGCGCCACCGGGATCCACAATGAGCAGTTCTTC
CDR3: CASSATGIHNEQFF

J: TRBJ2-3
V: TRBV18
size: .
D: TRBD1
DNA: TGTGCCAGCTCACCCGGGACAGGGACAGATACGCAGTATTTT
CDR3: CASSPGTGTDTQYF

J: TRBJ2-1
V: TRBV9
size: .
D: .
DNA: TGTGCCAGCAGCGCCCGGACCGTTTACAATGAGCAGTTCTTC
CDR3: CASSARTVYNEQFF

J: TRBJ2-5
V: TRBV15
size: .
D: TRBD1
DNA: TGTGCCACCAGCAGATCTCCAGGGGGCGAGACCCAGTACTTC
CDR3: CATSRSPGGETQYF

J: TRBJ1-3
V: TRBV19
size: few
D: .
DNA: TGTGCCAGTATTAGGGGAGGAGGCTCTGGAAACACCATATATTTT
CDR3: CASIRGGGSGNTIYF

J: TRBJ1-5
V: TRBV6-1
size: .
D: .
DNA: TGTGCCAGCAGTCAAGAGGGAGGTGGCAATCAGCCCCAGCATTTT
CDR3: CASSQEGGGNQPQHF

J: TRBJ1-2
V: TRBV30
size: medium-sized
D: TRBD1
DNA: TGTGCCATTGCAAGGGACAGACCTCGAGGCTACACCTTC
CDR3: CAIARDRPRGYTF

J: TRBJ2-2
V: TRBV2
size: .
D: .
DNA: TGTGCCAGCAGGAGGGCGACGAACACCGGGGAGCTGTTTTTT
CDR3: CASRRATNTGELFF

J: TRBJ1-5
V: TRBV6-6
size: .
D: TRBD1
DNA: TGTGCCAGCAGCTTGGGACAGAATAGCAATCAGCCCCAGCATTTT
CDR3: CASSLGQNSNQPQHF

J: TRBJ1-6
V: TRBV7-2
size: once
D: .
DNA: TGTGCCAGTCTTCACGCGTCGGATTCACCCCTCCACTTT
CDR3: CASLHASDSPLHF